A single TCR beta chain is shown here with its context. Its antigen has not been determined. No per-base quality is available; no much larger clone lies one base away. This specimen comes from a study of shared clonotypes between healthy human individuals (dated by TCRdb to about 2020). In terms of the full investigation: Two women and a few men aged 18 to 49 years were included in the cohort. To increase sequencing depth and limit assay-specific biases, different laboratories used diverse techniques to prepare libraries and sequence TCR repertoires. For each donor, three plates each were used for CD4 naive and CD4 memory, two plates were used for CD8 naive, and one plate was used for CD8 memory. Between about 0.8 and 9 billion PBMCs per donor were obtained by leukapheresis. To estimate repertoire size and how much clonotypes are shared between individuals, the study performed deep sequencing of blood TCR repertoires from roughly five healthy adults. Study-level results and caveats: Higher generation probabilities were observed for clonotypes shared by all four sorted-subset donors than for non-shared clonotypes. Sampling was restricted to blood, and TCR repertoires in tissue are likely to differ from TCR repertoires in blood. Even with the large sequencing depth, rarefaction of the sorted-subset datasets indicated that sequencing was incomplete. The small number of donors limited the genetic and exposure-history diversity represented. Naive subsets generally had larger estimated clonotype richness than memory subsets. When four donors were compared, the shared fraction of clonotypes was about 5% for naive CD4, less than 4% for naive CD8, about 2.5% for memory CD4, and 0.35% to 0.4% for memory CD8. Pairwise subsampling led to the expectation that sequencing depth would affect the degree of clonotype sharing among donors.

Using the deep immunoSEQ assay, multiplex PCR amplified TCR CDR3 regions from genomic DNA. Extracted genomic DNA from each cell subset was spread evenly across all wells of several immunoSEQ 96-well plates, with each plate serving as a replicate. Each replicate PCR for sorted subsets received approximately 220 ng genomic DNA, equal to about 30,000 T cell genomes. Purified libraries were measured with a Qubit 3.0 fluorometer, size-checked on a Bioanalyzer 2100, and measured again with the KAPA Library Quantification kit. Every immunoSEQ 96-well plate was sequenced on a dedicated single-read 150-cycle Illumina NextSeq 550 flow cell. In the source study's methods: The immunoSEQ output contained only junctional sequences without quality scores, so filtering could not match that applied to full-length reads. Sequences were annotated with PyIR, a Python wrapper for IgBLAST v1.9, using IMGT germline references to assign V/J genes and CDR3. Reads were removed for weak V/J assignments (E-value above 1e-6), missing CDR3, stop codons, out-of-frame junctions, or ambiguous translated residues. V3J clonotypes were defined by identical inferred V gene, J gene, and CDR3 amino acid sequence. The percentage overlap between two repertoires was calculated by dividing the number of shared unique clonotypes by the size of the smaller repertoire. Richness of each repertoire was evaluated using RTK rarefaction, the Chao1 estimator, and Recon v2.1 estimates of unobserved clonotypes. Generation probabilities were computed with OLGA for all TCRbeta clonotypes obtained by the gDNA method from a handful of donors. TCRdb re-hosts the immuneACCESS table, in-frame sequences only. Its copies lack some clones; in the studies checked, an unresolved V gene accounts for under half of them, and the cause for the rest is not known. Clone size and the V and J calls come from that table; the DNA yielded D and trimming. The sample profile shows 600,000 to 750,000 clones; roughly 70% of them were found once. The top ten hold under 2% of the sample.

The donors were healthy, HIV-negative adults who had no recently reported acute infections or vaccinations. All donors were Caucasian adults living in Nashville, Tennessee, USA. CD4+ T cells were enriched by magnetic negative selection; naive cells were then positively selected on CD45RA, and the negative fraction formed the memory subset. Blood was obtained by leukapheresis, after which PBMCs were separated by Ficoll-Histopaque density gradient centrifugation and cryopreserved in liquid nitrogen vapor phase. Purity and quantity of every magnetically sorted T cell population were checked by analytical flow cytometry. From each sorted fraction, genomic DNA was isolated and quantified by UV absorbance on a Nanodrop 2000c. V has 4 bases trimmed and J has 4 bases trimmed; junction bases matching no gene number 5. The germline V gene specifies SNHLY as CDR1 and FYNNEI as CDR2. From the cysteine through the phenylalanine, the CDR3 covers 14 amino acids. Only CDR3 DNA is held: 42 bases, read in frame from base 1.

This sequence uses TRBV2 and TRBJ2-3, with TRBD2 matching 7 junction bases. Material: memory CD4+ T cells sorted from blood. This sample's cell subset or site label indicates: CD45RA-negative fraction. This clonotype was sampled from a woman aged 25 to 39 in good health. The nucleotides are TGTGCCAGCAGTGGACTAGCTGTGGCAGATACGCAGTATTTT. This sequence encodes CASSGLAVADTQYF.